Listed below are T cell receptor beta chains from one sample, sequenced in a study of chemoradiotherapy in HPV16-positive cancers. Generated by immunoSEQ multiplex PCR, the TCRdb table keeps only in-frame clones and is missing some. The data show about 3,500 clones, with 84% seen just once and around 3.1% held by the top ten. This specimen was tumor tissue, taken from a patient who underwent chemoradiotherapy. The receptor set was obtained from a human donor with HPV-associated anogenital cancer. The CDR3 runs from the conserved cysteine through the conserved F or W. The D gene is left open where the match is weak. Only some rows state a clone size, as once, few, many or a class for expanded clones.

>-|TRBJ2-4|-|TRBV6-5
CASGELAKNIQYF
TGTGCCAGCGGAGAGCTAGCCAAAAACATTCAGTACTTC
>-|TRBJ2-1|TRBD2|TRBV7-9
CASSTVAGGFNEQFF
TGTGCCAGCAGCACTGTAGCGGGGGGGTTTAATGAGCAGTTCTTC
>-|TRBJ2-5|-|TRBV7-9
CASKTGKETQYF
TGTGCCAGTAAGACAGGAAAAGAGACCCAGTACTTC
>-|TRBJ2-2|TRBD2|TRBV11-1
CASRGLAGASGELFF
TGTGCCAGCAGAGGACTAGCGGGAGCAAGCGGGGAGCTGTTTTTT
>-|TRBJ2-5|TRBD2|TRBV7-9
CASSLRTSGGGETQYF
TGTGCCAGCAGCCTTAGGACTAGCGGGGGCGGGGAGACCCAGTACTTC
>once|TRBJ2-5|-|TRBV6-5
CASSYRGMHETQYF
TGTGCCAGCAGTTACAGGGGGATGCATGAGACCCAGTACTTC
>few|TRBJ2-3|-|TRBV7-6
CASSPDSNTQYF
TGTGCCAGCAGCCCCGACTCGAATACGCAGTATTTT
>-|TRBJ1-5|-|TRBV19
CASSMGGYSNQPQHF
TGTGCCAGTAGTATGGGGGGATATAGCAATCAGCCCCAGCATTTT
>-|TRBJ2-7|-|TRBV28
CASSVQETTSDKQYF
TGTGCCAGCAGTGTACAGGAGACAACGAGCGATAAACAGTACTTC
>-|TRBJ2-3|TRBD2|TRBV27
CASRRTSGRAGADTQYF
TGTGCCAGCAGACGGACTAGCGGGAGGGCTGGAGCAGATACGCAGTATTTT
>-|TRBJ1-2|TRBD1|TRBV5-5
CASSDRVYGYTF
TGTGCCAGCAGCGACAGGGTCTATGGCTACACCTTC
>few|TRBJ1-2|-|TRBV18
CASSPERERGYTF
TGTGCCAGCTCACCAGAAAGGGAAAGAGGCTACACCTTC
>-|TRBJ2-5|TRBD1|TRBV6-1
CASSEISRGPQYF
TGTGCCAGCAGTGAAATCTCAAGGGGGCCCCAGTACTTC
>-|TRBJ2-7|-|TRBV19
CASSLGSGEQYF
TGTGCCAGTAGTTTGGGGTCGGGCGAGCAGTACTTC
>-|TRBJ2-1|-|TRBV15
CATSRGRSIGDNEQFF
TGTGCCACCAGCAGAGGACGGAGTATAGGAGACAATGAGCAGTTCTTC
>few|TRBJ1-1|-|TRBV5-1
CASSLYAGNTEAFF
TGCGCCAGCAGCTTGTACGCGGGGAACACTGAAGCTTTCTTT
>few|TRBJ2-5|-|TRBV25-1
CASSEGGHLQETQYF
TGTGCCAGCAGTGAAGGGGGACACCTCCAAGAGACCCAGTACTTC
>-|TRBJ1-2|-|TRBV7-3
CASSLLGGGYGYTF
TGTGCCAGCAGCTTACTAGGGGGTGGCTATGGCTACACCTTC
>few|TRBJ1-1|-|TRBV7-2
CASSLGTAGTAFF
TGTGCCAGCAGCTTAGGGACAGCTGGAACGGCTTTCTTT
>-|TRBJ2-3|TRBD1|TRBV5-1
CASGGQGQSDTQYF
TGCGCCAGCGGTGGACAGGGGCAGTCCGATACGCAGTATTTT
>-|TRBJ1-1|-|TRBV19
CASSIGRVNTEAFF
TGTGCCAGTAGTATAGGTCGGGTCAACACTGAAGCTTTCTTT
>-|TRBJ2-5|TRBD1|TRBV5-1
CASSLGGQNGQETQYF
TGCGCCAGCAGCTTGGGGGGACAGAACGGTCAAGAGACCCAGTACTTC
>-|TRBJ1-2|-|TRBV2
CASSARDYGYTF
TGTGCCAGCAGTGCTAGGGACTATGGCTACACCTTC
>-|TRBJ2-2|-|TRBV5-1
CASGPRGRTGELFF
TGCGCCAGCGGTCCTCGGGGGCGCACAGGGGAGCTGTTTTTT
>-|TRBJ2-2|-|TRBV10-2
CASSVASNTGELFF
TGCGCCAGCAGTGTAGCTTCGAACACCGGGGAGCTGTTTTTT
>once|TRBJ2-7|TRBD2|TRBV11-2
CASRGTSGRYEQYF
TGTGCCAGCAGGGGGACTAGCGGGAGGTACGAGCAGTACTTC
>once|TRBJ1-5|-|TRBV2
CASSEVGGGSPQHF
TGTGCCAGCAGTGAAGTGGGAGGGGGGTCGCCCCAGCATTTT
>-|TRBJ2-2|TRBD2|TRBV2
CASKILAGNTGELFF
TGTGCCAGCAAGATACTAGCGGGTAACACCGGGGAGCTGTTTTTT
>-|TRBJ1-5|-|TRBV27
CASSLYPNQPQHF
TGTGCCAGCAGTTTATACCCCAATCAGCCCCAGCATTTT
>-|TRBJ1-4|-|TRBV7-2
CASSPGRREKLFF
TGTGCCAGCAGCCCGGGACGTAGGGAAAAACTGTTTTTT
>few|TRBJ2-1|TRBD2|TRBV28
CASSLWVRGLAGGYEQFF
TGTGCCAGCAGTTTATGGGTCAGGGGACTAGCGGGAGGGTATGAGCAGTTCTTC
>-|TRBJ1-1|-|TRBV9
CASSVGGRRWGNTEAFF
TGTGCCAGCAGCGTAGGGGGGCGTCGGTGGGGTAACACTGAAGCTTTCTTT
>-|TRBJ1-5|TRBD1|TRBV30
CAWSGTGGAHNQPQHF
TGTGCCTGGAGCGGGACAGGGGGCGCGCACAATCAGCCCCAGCATTTT
>-|TRBJ2-7|TRBD1|TRBV7-6
CASSLETGAYEQYF
TGTGCCAGCAGCTTAGAGACAGGGGCCTACGAGCAGTACTTC
>-|TRBJ2-3|-|TRBV25-1
CASSTTTSGDTQYF
TGTGCCAGCAGTACGACGACTAGTGGAGATACGCAGTATTTT
>-|TRBJ1-5|-|TRBV19
CASSVQGLHQPQHF
TGTGCCAGTAGTGTACAGGGATTACATCAGCCCCAGCATTTT
>-|TRBJ2-1|TRBD2|TRBV6-4
CASSLSSGGADEQFF
TGTGCCAGCAGCCTGAGTAGCGGGGGGGCCGATGAGCAGTTCTTC
>-|TRBJ2-7|TRBD1|TRBV7-4
CASSSIPGQGTSYEQYF
TGTGCCAGCAGCTCTATACCGGGACAGGGTACTTCCTACGAGCAGTACTTC
>-|TRBJ2-4|-|TRBV6-6
CASDEAKNIQYF
TGTGCCTCGGATGAAGCCAAAAACATTCAGTACTTC
>once|TRBJ1-2|TRBD1|TRBV19
CASSSQSTGGDGYTF
TGTGCCAGTAGTAGCCAATCGACAGGGGGCGATGGCTACACCTTC
>-|TRBJ1-1|-|TRBV7-3
CASRKDGNTEAFF
TGTGCCAGCAGGAAGGACGGGAACACTGAAGCTTTCTTT
>large|TRBJ1-1|-|TRBV14
CASSPMLVYRTRDTEAFF
TGTGCCAGCAGCCCCATGCTGGTATATCGGACCAGGGACACTGAAGCTTTCTTT
>-|TRBJ1-1|TRBD1|TRBV27
CASSFIDRAVAEAFF
TGTGCCAGCAGTTTCATCGACAGGGCGGTCGCTGAAGCTTTCTTT
>-|TRBJ1-4|-|TRBV4-2
CASSQGPGAGTNEKLFF
TGTGCCAGCAGCCAAGGCCCGGGGGCAGGAACTAATGAAAAACTGTTTTTT
>-|TRBJ2-1|TRBD1|TRBV5-1
CASSRTGHNEQFF
TGCGCCAGCAGCCGGACAGGGCACAATGAGCAGTTCTTC
>-|TRBJ2-5|TRBD2|TRBV7-3
CASSLIVASGRETQYF
TGTGCCAGCAGCTTAATAGTGGCTAGCGGGCGGGAGACCCAGTACTTC
>-|TRBJ2-5|-|TRBV6-5
CATQRTGRLGETQYF
TGTGCCACCCAACGAACGGGTCGGTTGGGAGAGACCCAGTACTTC
>-|TRBJ1-1|-|TRBV21-1
CASSKGVWTELAPEAFF
TGTGCCAGCAGCAAAGGAGTTTGGACAGAATTGGCGCCTGAAGCTTTCTTT
>-|TRBJ2-1|TRBD1|TRBV2
CAGASGTGYNEQFF
TGTGCCGGCGCTTCCGGGACAGGGTACAATGAGCAGTTCTTC
>-|TRBJ2-7|-|TRBV7-9
CASSFTGSVSYEQYF
TGTGCCAGCAGCTTCACCGGGAGTGTCTCCTACGAGCAGTACTTC